This TCR beta chain emerged from a study of blood T cell repertoires in COVID-19. In the authors' methods: Reference gene primer amplification yielded estimated nucleated cell counts. Here immunoSEQ multiplex PCR was the method, and the copy in TCRdb shows in-frame clones only, minus some. Clone size and the V and J calls come from that table; the DNA yielded D and trimming. The data contain 250,000 to 350,000 clones, 90% of them seen just once; the ten biggest clones take up roughly 2.6%. CDR3 length: 13 residues. V shed 0 bases and J shed 9 bases, with 6 bases lying between them. Individuals drawn from 24 US areas were roughly 18 to 95 years old.

What was sequenced was PBMCs or T cells enriched from blood (not recorded which). The chain has TRBV12-3 or TRBV12-4 and TRBJ1-6; D gene uncertain. This receptor was obtained from a man in his sixties who had recovered from COVID-19. The CDR3 spells CASSLARLSPLHF. CDR3 coding DNA: TGTGCCAGCAGTTTAGCGCGGCTTTCACCCCTCCACTTT.